The present entry profiles one T cell receptor (beta chain) with its context. Its target is not known. This entry belongs to a study of T cells after yellow fever vaccination. Study results and caveats: Abundant contaminating clonotypes from the bulk population could appear in FACS-sorted repertoires.

The authors made TCR cDNA by 5'RACE template switching, adding a universal primer site and UMIs. TCRdb passed the 5' RACE reads through MiXCR, listing each CDR3 protein once. The top ten clones hold 0.5% to 0.65% of a sample with 110,000 to 150,000 distinct CDR3 sequences, about 6.9% of them seen once. Sequenced material: CD4+ T cells sorted from PBMCs, taken 10 days after the yellow fever booster vaccination. This receptor was identified in a man under 40 who received the YFV17D yellow fever vaccine.

The CDR3 sequence is CASSRPGDQPQHF. The CDR3 DNA reads TGTGCCAGCAGCCGACCGGGGGATCAGCCCCAGCATTTT. The V gene is TRBV4-2, the J gene TRBJ1-5; a possible D gene is TRBD1 (5 bases). V was pared by 4 bases and J by 5 bases, with 9 bases between. This CDR3 spans 13 amino acids. The germline V gene encodes CDR1 LGHNA and CDR2 YNFKEQ.